The 17 T cell receptor beta chains listed next were all sequenced from one sample in a study of shared clonotypes between healthy human individuals. The protocol was immunoSEQ multiplex PCR, while the TCRdb copy is restricted to in-frame clones and leaves out a portion. Of nearly 600,000 clones in the sample, just under 97% are singletons; the top ten hold 0.085% to 0.11%. CD45RO-negative CD8 cells positively selected for CCR7 made up the naive population, which excluded terminally differentiated effector memory CD45RA+ cells. The sequencing sample was made of naive CD8+ T cells sorted from blood. Receptor source: a woman in her twenties or thirties in good health.

The V and J genes are TRBV9 and TRBJ2-1; D not resolved. V shed 3 bases and J shed 5 bases, with 15 bases lying between them. The CDR3 runs to 15 residues. CDR1 and CDR2 (germline): SGDLS, YYNGEE. CDR3 in DNA: TGTGCCAGCAGCGGGCCAGGTCAGCCCGACAATGAGCAGTTCTTC. It specifies CASSGPGQPDNEQFF.

In this sample, this clone turned up once. The chain uses TRBV9 and TRBJ1-1; no definite D call. Germline V lookup: CDR1 SGDLS, CDR2 YYNGEE. The CDR3 extends over 14 amino acids. The V end lost 4 bases, the J end lost 0 bases, and 10 bases lay between the germline ends. DNA for the CDR3: TGTGCCAGCAGCCTCCGTCCCATGAACACTGAAGCTTTCTTT. Its protein is CASSLRPMNTEAFF.

The chain is built from TRBV11-2 and TRBJ2-3; D is unclear. Germline loops: CDR1 SGHAT, CDR2 FQNNGV. The CDR3 length is 13 residues. The V end lost 0 bases, the J end lost 8 bases, and 9 bases lay between the germline ends. CDR3 in DNA: TGTGCCAGCAGCTTAGATCTTGTGGCTACGCAGTATTTT. As protein: CASSLDLVATQYF.

Only a few counts were recorded for this clone. The same CDR3 arises from other DNA sequences in this sample as well. The V call is TRBV5-4, the J call TRBJ2-5, with unresolved D. Trimming removed 0 bases from V and 3 bases from J, with 6 bases in between. The CDR3 length is 13 residues. Germline CDR1 and CDR2: SGHNT and YYREEE (reference sequence). The CDR3 reads CASSLEREETQYF. CDR3 in DNA: TGTGCCAGCAGCTTGGAAAGGGAAGAGACCCAGTACTTC. Drawing the rest from reference TRBV5-4 and TRBJ2-5, the complete variable domain is ETGVTQSPTHLIKTRGQQVTLRCSSQSGHNTVSWYQQALGQGPQFIFQYYREEENGRGNFPPRFSGLQFPNYSSELNVNALELDDSALYLCASSLEREETQYFGPGTRLLVL.

V is TRBV5-1 and J is TRBJ2-1; D possibly corresponds to TRBD2 (6 bases). Trimming pared 7 bases from V and 3 bases from J, leaving 17 bases between. The CDR3 sequence is 15 residues long. CDR1 and CDR2 (germline): SGHRS, YFSETQ. The CDR3 region is CASGRRWGDYNEQFF. In nucleotides, the CDR3 is TGCGCCAGCGGGAGGAGGTGGGGGGACTACAATGAGCAGTTCTTC.

J is TRBJ1-1 and V is TRBV27, with D perhaps TRBD1 (5 bases). The CDR3 loop spans 14 amino acids. The germline V gene encodes CDR1 MNHEY and CDR2 SMNVEV (reference sequence). Trimming pared 6 bases from V and 4 bases from J, leaving 15 bases between. The CDR3: CASRKAGMGTEAFF. Written as DNA, the CDR3 is TGTGCCAGCAGAAAGGCAGGGATGGGCACTGAAGCTTTCTTT.

CDR3 amino acids: CASSLGEGRGNEQFF. In DNA, the CDR3 is TGTGCCAGCAGCTTAGGGGAGGGCCGGGGGAATGAGCAGTTCTTC. This chain uses TRBV13 with TRBJ2-1, with TRBD2 as a possible D gene (6 bases). Germline V gene lookup returns CDR1 PRHDT and CDR2 FYEKMQ (reference sequence). Deletions cut 0 bases from V and 7 bases from J, with 13 bases between. There are 15 residues in the CDR3. Full variable domain (remainder filled in from reference TRBV13 and TRBJ2-1): AAGVIQSPRHLIKEKRETATLKCYPIPRHDTVYWYQQGPGQDPQFLISFYEKMQSDKGSIPDRFSAQQFSDYHSELNMSSLELGDSALYFCASSLGEGRGNEQFFGPGTRLTVL.

V is TRBV7-2 and J is TRBJ2-3; 11 bases map to TRBD1. V shed 7 bases, J shed 5 bases, and the junction held 5 bases outside the gene matches. Germline V gives CDR1 SGHTA, CDR2 FQGNSA. The CDR3 loop spans 14 amino acids. CDR3 protein: CASTPDRGQDTQYF. CDR3 DNA: TGTGCCAGCACCCCGGACAGGGGGCAAGATACGCAGTATTTT.

This chain joins TRBV29-1 and TRBJ2-7; TRBD2 agrees at 13 bases. Germline values: CDR1 SQVTM, CDR2 ANQGSEA. The CDR3 is 16 residues long. V lost 4 bases, J lost 7 bases, and 13 bases stayed unmatched. The chain's CDR3 is CSVGFPGTSGTEEQYF. The CDR3 bases are TGCAGCGTTGGATTCCCCGGGACTAGCGGGACCGAGGAGCAGTACTTC.

The CDR3 reads CSVDGTVPYEQYF. The CDR3 region has the DNA TGCAGCGTTGATGGGACAGTACCCTACGAGCAGTACTTC. The chain employs TRBV29-1 and TRBJ2-7; 7 bases are shared with TRBD1. Losses at the gene ends were 3 bases for V and 2 bases for J; bases not matched to a gene: 4. This CDR3 spans 13 amino acids. CDR1 and CDR2 from the germline V gene are SQVTM and ANQGSEA.

The CDR3 bases are TGTGCCACCGCCCTTGGGAGCCGTGGGCCACCCCTCCACTTT. Its protein product is CATALGSRGPPLHF. The chain couples TRBV2 to TRBJ1-6; D is unresolved. The CDR3 runs 14 residues. The germline CDR1 and CDR2 sequences are SNHLY and FYNNEI. V was trimmed by 10 bases and J by 11 bases, leaving 21 bases between them.

V and J are TRBV13 and TRBJ1-3; perhaps TRBD1 as D (5 bases). The CDR3 has 15 residues. Trimming took 4 bases from V and 4 from J, leaving 14 bases between them. Germline lookup yields CDR1 PRHDT and CDR2 FYEKMQ (reference sequence). Here the CDR3 reads CASSWGTGRGNTIYF. In DNA form, the CDR3 reads TGTGCCAGCAGCTGGGGGACGGGTCGGGGAAACACCATATATTTT.

The gene calls are TRBV2 and TRBJ2-5, with D perhaps TRBD1 (6 bases). Germline-derived CDR1 and CDR2 are SNHLY and FYNNEI. V was cut by 3 bases and J by 5 bases, with 10 bases left in between. CDR3 length: 13 residues. This CDR3 reads CASSDQGLETQYF. CDR3 coding DNA: TGTGCCAGCAGTGATCAGGGGTTGGAGACCCAGTACTTC.

The chain couples TRBV9 to TRBJ2-1, with a tentative D call TRBD1 (6 bases). Germline-derived CDR1 and CDR2 are SGDLS and YYNGEE. Trimming took off 0 bases at V and 3 bases at J, with 10 bases between the two ends. The CDR3 is 15 amino acids. The CDR3 here is CASSVGQAGYNEQFF. In DNA form, the CDR3 reads TGTGCCAGCAGCGTAGGACAGGCTGGCTACAATGAGCAGTTCTTC. The entire variable domain, with the rest obtained from reference TRBV9 and TRBJ2-1, is as follows: DSGVTQTPKHLITATGQRVTLRCSPRSGDLSVYWYQQSLDQGLQFLIQYYNGEERAKGNILERFSAQQFPDLHSELNLSSLELGDSALYFCASSVGQAGYNEQFFGPGTRLTVL.

V gene TRBV29-1 combines with J gene TRBJ2-2; D is undetermined. V was shortened by 0 bases and J by 1 base, with 6 bases between the two germline ends. This CDR3 region has 14 residues. Germline CDR1 SQVTM, CDR2 ANQGSEA. The DNA for the CDR3 is TGCAGCGTTGAAGATGGGGAGAACACCGGGGAGCTGTTTTTT. Protein sequence: CSVEDGENTGELFF.

The J gene is TRBJ2-7, the V gene TRBV6-5, with D tentatively TRBD2 (5 bases). The CDR3 contains 10 residues. Germline V gene sequence: CDR1 MNHEY, CDR2 SVGAGI. V was cut by 8 bases and J by 6 bases, with 8 bases left in between. CDR3 in amino acids: CASGESEQYF. CDR3 DNA sequence: TGTGCCAGCGGGGAGAGCGAGCAGTACTTC.

As to this clone: Other nucleotide sequences in the sample specify the same CDR3. The gene calls are TRBV13 and TRBJ2-7; D is undetermined. V lost 3 bases, J lost 1 base, and 7 bases lay in between. The germline CDR1 and CDR2 sequences are PRHDT and FYEKMQ (reference sequence). This CDR3 is 13 amino acids long. The CDR3 is CASSLGGSYEQYF. The CDR3 DNA is TGTGCCAGCAGCTTGGGTGGATCCTACGAGCAGTACTTC.